This is a list of T cell receptor beta chains from one sample in a study of shared clonotypes between healthy human individuals. Some clones are missing from TCRdb's copy, which holds only in-frame ones; the method was immunoSEQ multiplex PCR. The data contain 2 million to 2.5 million clones, approximately 95% of them singletons. The sample taken for sequencing was naive CD4+ T cells from PBMCs. These receptors came from a young man in good health. Some clones in this sample may be carry-over from other donors' samples. Both conserved end residues are part of each CDR3. Fields, in order: D gene, V gene, clone size, J gene, CDR3 DNA, CDR3 protein. The D gene is left open where the match is weak. Size is stated for part of the rows, as once, few or many counts, or as a class when the clone is expanded.

D gene: -
V gene: TRBV19
clone size: -
J gene: TRBJ1-5
CDR3 DNA: TGTGCCAGTAGTATGGTGCGTCGGAGCAATCAGCCCCAGCATTTT
CDR3 protein: CASSMVRRSNQPQHF

D gene: TRBD2
V gene: TRBV28
clone size: -
J gene: TRBJ2-1
CDR3 DNA: TGTGCCAGCAGTCCCGGGGGTAGCGGGAGAGGTGAGCAGTTCTTC
CDR3 protein: CASSPGGSGRGEQFF

D gene: -
V gene: TRBV6-1
clone size: few
J gene: TRBJ1-5
CDR3 DNA: TGTGCCAGCAGTGAATACAGGGCTATCGGTCAGCCCCAGCATTTT
CDR3 protein: CASSEYRAIGQPQHF

D gene: -
V gene: TRBV7-2
clone size: few
J gene: TRBJ1-5
CDR3 DNA: TGTGCCAGCAGCTCACCCAATCAGCCCCAGCATTTT
CDR3 protein: CASSSPNQPQHF

D gene: -
V gene: TRBV27
clone size: -
J gene: TRBJ1-3
CDR3 DNA: TGTGCCAGCAGTAACCATGCTGGAAACACCATATATTTT
CDR3 protein: CASSNHAGNTIYF

D gene: -
V gene: TRBV7-8
clone size: -
J gene: TRBJ2-1
CDR3 DNA: TGTGCCAGCAGCTTAAGGAGGGCCGTCCCCTATGAGCAGTTCTTC
CDR3 protein: CASSLRRAVPYEQFF

D gene: -
V gene: TRBV25-1
clone size: -
J gene: TRBJ1-4
CDR3 DNA: TGTGCCAGCATTCGGACCGGGCATGAAAAACTGTTTTTT
CDR3 protein: CASIRTGHEKLFF

D gene: TRBD2
V gene: TRBV6-1
clone size: -
J gene: TRBJ2-1
CDR3 DNA: TGTGCCAGCAGTGAGGCTAGCGGGTCCTACAATGAGCAGTTCTTC
CDR3 protein: CASSEASGSYNEQFF

D gene: -
V gene: TRBV27
clone size: -
J gene: TRBJ2-7
CDR3 DNA: TGTGCCAGCAGTTCCATAGGGGGCTCCTACGAGCAGTACTTC
CDR3 protein: CASSSIGGSYEQYF

D gene: -
V gene: TRBV28
clone size: -
J gene: TRBJ2-3
CDR3 DNA: TGTGCCAGCAGGATTCCAGGCCGGCTCACAGATACGCAGTATTTT
CDR3 protein: CASRIPGRLTDTQYF

D gene: TRBD1
V gene: TRBV7-8
clone size: -
J gene: TRBJ1-4
CDR3 DNA: TGTGCCAGCAGCTCGGACAGGGGGCCTAATAATGAAAAACTGTTTTTT
CDR3 protein: CASSSDRGPNNEKLFF

D gene: TRBD1
V gene: TRBV28
clone size: -
J gene: TRBJ2-7
CDR3 DNA: TGTGCCAGCAGTTCCAGGGGGGGGGCTGGACAGGGGTGGTACGAGCAGTACTTC
CDR3 protein: CASSSRGGAGQGWYEQYF

D gene: -
V gene: TRBV6-1
clone size: -
J gene: TRBJ1-4
CDR3 DNA: TGTGCCAGCCACGGAGGGGGGTTGGGAGAAAAACTGTTTTTT
CDR3 protein: CASHGGGLGEKLFF

D gene: -
V gene: TRBV5-1
clone size: -
J gene: TRBJ2-1
CDR3 DNA: TGCGCCAGCAGCTTTTCCGGAGGGGGTTACAATGAGCAGTTCTTC
CDR3 protein: CASSFSGGGYNEQFF

D gene: TRBD2
V gene: TRBV12-5
clone size: -
J gene: TRBJ2-1
CDR3 DNA: TGTGCTAGTGGTTCCTCATCGGGAGGCTACAATGAGCAGTTCTTC
CDR3 protein: CASGSSSGGYNEQFF

D gene: -
V gene: TRBV7-2
clone size: -
J gene: TRBJ2-5
CDR3 DNA: TGTGCCAGCAGCTTAGCGACTACCTCCTGGGAGACCCAGTACTTC
CDR3 protein: CASSLATTSWETQYF

D gene: -
V gene: TRBV7-3
clone size: -
J gene: TRBJ2-3
CDR3 DNA: TGTGCCAGCAGCTTGATGCGGCAACCAGATACGCAGTATTTT
CDR3 protein: CASSLMRQPDTQYF

D gene: -
V gene: TRBV5-4
clone size: once
J gene: TRBJ2-5
CDR3 DNA: TGTGCCAGCTTGGCCAGGCAGGGGGGCCAAGAGACCCAGTACTTC
CDR3 protein: CASLARQGGQETQYF

D gene: -
V gene: TRBV27
clone size: -
J gene: TRBJ2-7
CDR3 DNA: TGTGCCAGCAGTTTAAACAGGCCAGGCTCCTACGAGCAGTACTTC
CDR3 protein: CASSLNRPGSYEQYF

D gene: -
V gene: TRBV28
clone size: -
J gene: TRBJ2-3
CDR3 DNA: TGTGCCAGCAGTGCACCCGGGGGGCCAAGCACAGATACGCAGTATTTT
CDR3 protein: CASSAPGGPSTDTQYF

D gene: TRBD1
V gene: TRBV28
clone size: -
J gene: TRBJ1-2
CDR3 DNA: TGTGCCAGCAACCCGGGACAGGGCGGTGGCTACACCTTC
CDR3 protein: CASNPGQGGGYTF

D gene: -
V gene: TRBV15
clone size: -
J gene: TRBJ2-7
CDR3 DNA: TGTGCCACCAGCAGAGGCCCCGACCCAGAGCAGTACTTC
CDR3 protein: CATSRGPDPEQYF